This TCR beta chain is drawn from a study of T cell responses to AZD1222 COVID-19 vaccine. Comments on this clone: What it binds is not known.

The CDR3 extends over 14 amino acids. Germline trimming cut 4 bases from V and 5 bases from J; bases unmatched to any gene: 4. Germline V lookup: CDR1 GTSNPN, CDR2 SVGIG (reference sequence). Study-level findings and limits: Females outnumbered males among donors, who were mostly white British; clonal diversity was possibly underestimated. Unmutated variant regions are reportedly targeted by nearly half of spike-specific TCRs. Receipt of two AZD1222 doses was followed by a rise in Spike-specific TCR breadth and depth. Baseline antibody screening turned up just a handful of seropositive AZD1222 recipients.

Generated by immunoSEQ multiplex PCR, the TCRdb table keeps only in-frame clones and is missing some. The sample gives approximately 81,000 clones, 85% to 95% of which show up once; roughly 4.3% is in the top ten. V usage is TRBV30 and J usage is TRBJ1-4, with 10 bases fitting TRBD1. The sequencing used peripheral blood, collected on day 0 of MenACWY control vaccination. This receptor was obtained from an adult in good health. The CDR3 spells CAWTRTGGNEKLFF. The CDR3 DNA reads TGTGCCTGGACTAGGACAGGGGGAAATGAAAAACTGTTTTTT.